A single sample gave rise to the 3 T cell receptor beta chains below, sequenced in a study of blood T cells in healthy people across ages. A second PCR, run for about 7 to 11 cycles, used a sample-barcoded 5' primer plus a J-beta primer mix. TCRdb ran MiXCR on the 5' RACE reads and lists one entry per CDR3 protein. This sample carries 1,100,000 or so distinct CDR3 sequences, 45% of them seen once, and the ten largest clones take approximately 17%. Sequencing was carried out using blood. The receptors here all came from a woman aged 60-75 years in good health.

The sample holds a few counts of this clonotype. V and J are TRBV27 and TRBJ1-2; no definite D call. In germline, CDR1 is MNHEY, CDR2 SMNVEV (reference sequence). This CDR3 spans 13 amino acids. Trimming took 3 bases from V and 3 from J, leaving 8 bases between them. CDR3 coding DNA: TGTGCCAGCAGTTTGCCGGAACACTATGGCTACACCTTC. This codes for CASSLPEHYGYTF.

V is TRBV12-3 or TRBV12-4 and J is TRBJ1-4; D is unresolved. The CDR3 length is 14 residues. Trimming removed 8 bases from V and 3 bases from J, with 13 bases in between. The CDR3 protein is CASARRAPNEKLFF. The CDR3 DNA sequence: TGTGCCAGCGCCCGCCGGGCCCCTAATGAAAAACTGTTTTTT.

The chain links TRBV29-1 to TRBJ1-2; D possibly corresponds to TRBD1 (5 bases). V was cut by 3 bases and J by 1 base, with 12 bases left in between. Germline CDR1 is SQVTM and CDR2 is ANQGSEA. This CDR3 has 14 amino acids. CDR3 DNA: TGCAGCGTTGAGGACACCCATTTTAACTATGGCTACACCTTC. Amino acids: CSVEDTHFNYGYTF.